This T cell receptor beta chain originates from a study of shared clonotypes between healthy human individuals. General study points: Sequencing depth was predicted to influence how clonotypes are shared among donors. Shared clonotypes across all four donors exceeded non-shared ones in generation probability.

Naive-designated CD8 cells lacked CD45RO, were positively enriched for CCR7, and omitted terminally differentiated effector memory CD45RA+ cells. V gave up 0 bases and J gave up 3 bases; unmatched junction bases: 2. Germline V CDR1 and CDR2: SNHLY, FYNNEI. The CDR3 is 15 residues long. It was approximately 0.2 ug DNA, 33,000 or so T cell genomes, that sorted-subset replicate PCRs used. Profiling relied on immunoSEQ multiplex PCR, and the TCRdb table lists in-frame clones only, not all of them. This table has millions of clones, over 85% appearing once. Regarding this clone: Its antigen remains unknown.

The chain combines TRBV2 with TRBJ2-5; 9 bases line up with TRBD2. Sequencing input: naive CD8+ T cells sorted from blood. The source of this sequence is a man younger than 35 in good health. This CDR3 is CASSEAREGEETQYF. DNA of the CDR3: TGTGCCAGCAGTGAAGCGCGGGAGGGAGAAGAGACCCAGTACTTC.